The rows below give T cell receptor beta chains drawn from one sample of a study of shared clonotypes between healthy human individuals. Profiling relied on immunoSEQ multiplex PCR, and the TCRdb table lists in-frame clones only, not all of them. The table includes around 1,900,000 clones, around 93% detected once. Sequenced input: naive CD8+ T cells from PBMCs. The source is a man between 18 and 29 years old in good health. Some clones in this sample may be carry-over from other donors' samples. Each CDR3 is given with its conserved first and last residue. D genes are given only for firm matches. Clone sizes are given selectively: once, few, many, or a class where the clone is expanded.

d_gene,abundance,j_gene,v_gene,CDR3nt,CDR3aa
-,-,TRBJ2-1,TRBV7-6,TGTGCCAGCAGCTTAAGCCCTACGCATGAGCAGTTCTTC,CASSLSPTHEQFF
-,-,TRBJ2-7,TRBV4-1,TGCGCCAGCAGCCAGGACTCCTACGAGCAGTACTTC,CASSQDSYEQYF
TRBD1,few,TRBJ1-1,TRBV9,TGTGCCAGCAGCGCAGGGGACAGTGAAGCTTTCTTT,CASSAGDSEAFF
TRBD1,-,TRBJ2-1,TRBV27,TGTGCCAGCAGTCCGACAGGGATTAATGAGCAGTTCTTC,CASSPTGINEQFF
-,-,TRBJ1-2,TRBV7-9,TGTGCCAGCAGCTTAGTCCCCCCGGACGGCGGCCCGAAGGGCTACACCTTC,CASSLVPPDGGPKGYTF
TRBD2,few,TRBJ2-5,TRBV11-2,TGTGCCAGCAGCTTCGGCGGGAGTTTGCGGGAGACCCAGTACTTC,CASSFGGSLRETQYF
TRBD2,once,TRBJ2-3,TRBV5-1,TGCGCCAGCAGTCGGGAGGTCCTCGTGGGCACAGATACGCAGTATTTT,CASSREVLVGTDTQYF
-,-,TRBJ2-2,TRBV9,TGTGCCAGCAGCCCCTGGCAGGGGAGCGCCGGGGAGCTGTTTTTT,CASSPWQGSAGELFF
-,-,TRBJ2-5,TRBV11-2,TGTGCCAGCAGACCGAATTCGGAGACCCAGTACTTC,CASRPNSETQYF
-,-,TRBJ2-7,TRBV5-8,TGTGCCAGCAGCTTGGCTGAGGGGTCGGGTGAGTGGGGACCCTACGAGCAGTACTTC,CASSLAEGSGEWGPYEQYF
-,-,TRBJ1-5,TRBV27,TGTGCCAGCAGTTTAGGGACGCCACGGGGTCAGCCCCAGCATTTT,CASSLGTPRGQPQHF
-,once,TRBJ2-1,TRBV14,TGTGCCACCGTCGAGTACGGTGAGCAGTTCTTC,CATVEYGEQFF
TRBD2,-,TRBJ2-1,TRBV19,TGTGCCAGTAGGGCACTAGCGGGAGGCGTTAACAATGAGCAGTTCTTC,CASRALAGGVNNEQFF
-,-,TRBJ2-3,TRBV19,TGTGCCAGTAGTTACAACCCCCGCGGGAGCACAGATACGCAGTATTTT,CASSYNPRGSTDTQYF
-,-,TRBJ2-1,TRBV23-1,TGCGCCAGCAGTCAATCGGGGACAAATGACAATGAGCAGTTCTTC,CASSQSGTNDNEQFF
TRBD2,-,TRBJ2-5,TRBV28,TGTGCCAGCAGTTTGCGGACTAGCGGGAGGGCGATAGAGACCCAGTACTTC,CASSLRTSGRAIETQYF